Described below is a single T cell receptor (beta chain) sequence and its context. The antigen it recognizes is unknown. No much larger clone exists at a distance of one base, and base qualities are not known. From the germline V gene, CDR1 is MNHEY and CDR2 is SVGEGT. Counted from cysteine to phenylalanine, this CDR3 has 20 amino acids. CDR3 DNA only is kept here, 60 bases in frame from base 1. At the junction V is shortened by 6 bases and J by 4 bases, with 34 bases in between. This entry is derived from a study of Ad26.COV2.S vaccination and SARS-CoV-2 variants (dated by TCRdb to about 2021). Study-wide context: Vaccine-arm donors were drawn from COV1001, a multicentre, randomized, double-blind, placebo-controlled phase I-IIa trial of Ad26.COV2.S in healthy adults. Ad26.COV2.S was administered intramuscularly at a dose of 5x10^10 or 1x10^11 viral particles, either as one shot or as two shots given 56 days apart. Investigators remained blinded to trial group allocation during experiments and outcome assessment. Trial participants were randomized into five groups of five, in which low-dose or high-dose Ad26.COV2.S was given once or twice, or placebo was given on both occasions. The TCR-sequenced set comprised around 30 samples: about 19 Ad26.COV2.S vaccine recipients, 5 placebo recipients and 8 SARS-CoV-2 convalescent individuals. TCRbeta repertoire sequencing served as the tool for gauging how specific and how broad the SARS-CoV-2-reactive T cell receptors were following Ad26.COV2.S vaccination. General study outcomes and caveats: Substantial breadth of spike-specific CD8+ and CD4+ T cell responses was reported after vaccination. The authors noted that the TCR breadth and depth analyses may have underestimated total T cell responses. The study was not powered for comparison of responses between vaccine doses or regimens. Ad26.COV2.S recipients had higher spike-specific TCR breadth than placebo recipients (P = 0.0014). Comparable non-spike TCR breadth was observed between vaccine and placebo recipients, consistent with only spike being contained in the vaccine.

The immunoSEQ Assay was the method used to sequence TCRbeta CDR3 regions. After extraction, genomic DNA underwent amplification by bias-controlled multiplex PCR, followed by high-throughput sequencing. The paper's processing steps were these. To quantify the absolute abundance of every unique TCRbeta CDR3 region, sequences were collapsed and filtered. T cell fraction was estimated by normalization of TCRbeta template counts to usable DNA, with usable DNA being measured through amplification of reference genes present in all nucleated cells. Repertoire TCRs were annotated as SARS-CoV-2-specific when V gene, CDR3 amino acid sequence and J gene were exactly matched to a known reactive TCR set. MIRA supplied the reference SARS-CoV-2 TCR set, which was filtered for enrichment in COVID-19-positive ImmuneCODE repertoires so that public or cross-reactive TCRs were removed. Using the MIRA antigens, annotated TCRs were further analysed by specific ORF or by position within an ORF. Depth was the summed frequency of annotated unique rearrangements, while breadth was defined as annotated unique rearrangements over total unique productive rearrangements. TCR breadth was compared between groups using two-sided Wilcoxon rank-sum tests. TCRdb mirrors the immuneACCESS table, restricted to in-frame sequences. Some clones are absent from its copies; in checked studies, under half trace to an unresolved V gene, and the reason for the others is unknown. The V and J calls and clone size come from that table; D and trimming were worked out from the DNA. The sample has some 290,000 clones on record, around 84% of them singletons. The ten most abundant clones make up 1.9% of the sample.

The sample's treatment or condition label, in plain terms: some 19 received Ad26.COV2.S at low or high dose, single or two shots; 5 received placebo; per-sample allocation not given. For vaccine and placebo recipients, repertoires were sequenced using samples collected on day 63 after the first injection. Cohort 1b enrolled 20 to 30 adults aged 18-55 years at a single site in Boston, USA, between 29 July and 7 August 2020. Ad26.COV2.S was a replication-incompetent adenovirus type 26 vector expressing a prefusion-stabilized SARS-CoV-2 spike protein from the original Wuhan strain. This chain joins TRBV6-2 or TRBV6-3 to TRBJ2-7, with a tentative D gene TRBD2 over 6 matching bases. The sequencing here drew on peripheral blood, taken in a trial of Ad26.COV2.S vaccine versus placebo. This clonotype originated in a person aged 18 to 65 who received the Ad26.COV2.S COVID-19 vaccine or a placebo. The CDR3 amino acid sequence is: CASSRGVGGRRVDYGYEQYF. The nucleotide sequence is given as TGTGCCAGCAGCCGCGGGGTCGGGGGTCGAAGGGTTGATTACGGATACGAGCAGTACTTC.